The 2 T cell receptor beta chains listed next were all sequenced from one sample in a study of naive and memory T cell subsets. Study observations and caveats: Possibly reflecting memory cells re-expressing CD45RA, a few larger clonotypes occurred in naive repertoires, especially CD8.

No antigens are known for them. Two oligonucleotides, mixed equimolar, formed the beta constant-region primer covering TRBC1 and TRBC2. Four rounds of PCR amplified the ligated cDNA using nested alpha and beta constant-region primers plus SP2. TCRdb re-called the UMI-ligation and nested PCR reads with MiXCR, one entry per CDR3 protein. The sample has some 110,000 distinct CDR3 sequences, roughly 15% seen once; the top ten hold around 3%. Sequencing was done on a sample of naive CD8+ T cells from blood. The receptors were gathered from a human donor in good health.

This clonotype showed up just a few times. The V call is TRBV29-1, the J call TRBJ2-7; D uncertain. V shed 1 base and J shed 7 bases, with 11 bases lying between them. The CDR3 extends over 12 amino acids. CDR1 SQVTM and CDR2 ANQGSEA come from the germline V gene. The CDR3 DNA sequence: TGCAGCGTTGAAGGACGGGTGGAGGAGCAGTACTTC. The encoded protein is CSVEGRVEEQYF.

CDR3 sequence (DNA): TGTGCCAGCGGGGAAGGGACCGATAATTCACCCCTCCACTTT. Its protein is CASGEGTDNSPLHF. The V and J genes are TRBV6-5 and TRBJ1-6, with D possibly being TRBD1 (5 bases). Trimming pared 8 bases from V and 5 bases from J, leaving 13 bases between. From germline, CDR1 is MNHEY and CDR2 SVGAGI. CDR3 length equals 14 residues.